Below, 23 T cell receptor beta chains from the same sample are listed, as sequenced in a study of regulatory and conventional T cells in RAG deficiency (dated 2017 in TCRdb). Before genomic DNA extraction, conventional CD4+ T cells were purified from blood as CD25-low CD127-high cells. The library was produced with the immunoSEQ multiplex PCR assay. TCRdb obtained this table from immuneACCESS and retained in-frame rearrangements with V and J assigned. These tables miss some clones; where compared with another copy, unresolved V genes account for less than half of the shortfall, and the remainder is unexplained. Across this sample there are tens of thousands of clones, with 85% to 90% seen only once. 0.51% of the sample lies in the top ten. Separately, the same data were catalogued under a study of regulatory T cells. As the second study states: The multiplex PCR used 52 forward TRBV primers and 13 reverse TRBJ primers, with assay-based and computational corrections for amplification bias.

Sequenced: CD4+ effector T cells sorted from blood. The origin of the receptors is a human donor in good health.

The rearrangement joins TRBV18 to TRBJ2-5; D remains ambiguous. From germline, CDR1 is KGHSH and CDR2 LQKENI. The CDR3 is 13 amino acids. Trimming took 1 base from V and 2 from J, leaving 5 bases between them. The CDR3 reads CASSPRLQETQYF. The CDR3 nucleotides are TGTGCCAGCTCACCACGGTTGCAAGAGACCCAGTACTTC.

The chain carries TRBV28 and TRBJ1-2, with D possibly TRBD1 on 5 matching bases. Germline V gene lookup returns CDR1 MDHEN and CDR2 SYDVKM. V lost 6 bases and J 2 bases, leaving 10 bases between the germline ends. This CDR3 is 13 amino acids long. The CDR3 coding sequence is TGTGCCAGCAGCCCTGGGGACAACTATGGCTACACCTTC. Protein sequence: CASSPGDNYGYTF.

The V gene is TRBV7-9, the J gene TRBJ2-1; D is uncertain. Trimming removed 1 base at V and 3 bases at J, with 7 bases between. The CDR3 has 14 residues. CDR1 SEHNR and CDR2 FQNEAQ come from the germline V gene (reference sequence). The DNA for the CDR3 is TGTGCCAGCAGCTTAGGGGATAACTACAATGAGCAGTTCTTC. This sequence encodes CASSLGDNYNEQFF.

This clone appeared a single time. The V gene is TRBV7-9, the J gene TRBJ2-2; the match to TRBD1 covers 8 bases. There are 16 residues in the CDR3. Germline V gives CDR1 SEHNR, CDR2 FQNEAQ (reference sequence). The V segment lost 5 bases and the J segment 1 base; nucleotides outside the gene matches: 6. The CDR3 protein is CASSQTGTGNTGELFF. As DNA, the CDR3 is TGTGCCAGCAGCCAAACCGGGACAGGGAACACCGGGGAGCTGTTTTTT.

The CDR3 DNA reads as TGTGCCAGCAGTCCTCTGGGCACGAACACCGGGGAGCTGTTTTTT. It is translated as CASSPLGTNTGELFF. The chain combines TRBV6-5 with TRBJ2-2; no firm D call. Trimming took off 5 bases at V and 0 bases at J, with 10 bases between the two ends. The length of the CDR3 is 15 residues. Looked up from germline, CDR1 is MNHEY and CDR2 is SVGAGI.

The rearrangement joins TRBV5-1 to TRBJ1-2; 7 positions match TRBD1. The CDR3 has 15 amino acids. Germline V gives CDR1 SGHRS, CDR2 YFSETQ. Losses at the gene ends were 4 bases for V and 4 bases for J; bases not matched to a gene: 10. CDR3 amino acids: CASSLGTAESYGYTF. The CDR3 DNA is TGCGCCAGCAGCCTTGGGACAGCGGAATCCTATGGCTACACCTTC.

The chain couples TRBV6-5 to TRBJ1-2; D possibly corresponds to TRBD1 (6 bases). There are 14 residues in the CDR3. Germline-derived CDR1 and CDR2 are MNHEY and SVGAGI. The V and J ends lost 5 bases and 4 bases respectively, with 14 bases between them. CDR3 sequence reads: CASSPFDRLYGYTF. The CDR3, as DNA: TGTGCCAGCAGTCCGTTCGACAGGCTCTATGGCTACACCTTC.

This chain's CDR3 is CASSYTGGAQNIQYF. Here the CDR3 DNA reads TGTGCCAGCAGTTACACAGGGGGCGCGCAAAACATTCAGTACTTC. The chain carries TRBV6-5 and TRBJ2-4; 9 bases fit TRBD1. CDR1 is MNHEY, CDR2 SVGAGI, per germline. The CDR3 consists of 15 residues. The V segment lost 2 bases and the J segment 5 bases; nucleotides outside the gene matches: 4.

Points on this clone: Other DNA sequences from this sample encode an identical CDR3 as well. J is TRBJ1-5 and V is TRBV5-1; TRBD1 aligns across 7 bases. V lost 2 bases, J lost 0 bases, and 2 bases stayed unmatched. This CDR3 comprises 15 residues. Germline CDR1 reads SGHRS; CDR2 reads YFSETQ. This CDR3 is CASSLQGNSNQPQHF. CDR3 nucleotides: TGCGCCAGCAGCTTACAGGGGAATAGCAATCAGCCCCAGCATTTT. Looking up the rest from reference TRBV5-1 and TRBJ1-5 gives the full variable domain: KAGVTQTPRYLIKTRGQQVTLSCSPISGHRSVSWYQQTPGQGLQFLFEYFSETQRNKGNFPGRFSGRQFSNSRSEMNVSTLELGDSALYLCASSLQGNSNQPQHFGDGTRLSIL.

This chain links TRBV9 with TRBJ1-5; possible D gene TRBD1, 6 bases. Trimming cost V 4 bases and J 7 bases, with 15 bases left between them. This CDR3 has 14 residues. Looked up from germline, CDR1 is SGDLS and CDR2 is YYNGEE. CDR3 nucleotide sequence: TGTGCCAGCAGCCCGGACAGAAGGGCACAGCCCCAGCATTTT. This gives the protein CASSPDRRAQPQHF.

The chain recombines TRBV5-1 with TRBJ1-1; no clear D gene. Germline CDR1 SGHRS, CDR2 YFSETQ. Deletions cut 3 bases from V and 1 base from J, with 10 bases between. This CDR3 is 14 amino acids long. The CDR3 sequence: CASSWDGENTEAFF. The CDR3 region has the DNA TGCGCCAGCAGCTGGGATGGGGAGAACACTGAAGCTTTCTTT.

This chain joins TRBV11-3 and TRBJ2-1; 15 positions agree with TRBD2. This CDR3 region has 16 residues. V was clipped by 5 bases and J by 7 bases; unmatched bases: 6. The germline V gene encodes CDR1 SGHNT and CDR2 YENEEA. Here the CDR3 DNA reads TGTGCCAGCAGCCCCCCGGGACTAGCGGGAGGAAATGAGCAGTTCTTC. Protein product: CASSPPGLAGGNEQFF.

V gene TRBV19 combines with J gene TRBJ1-2; the D gene is possibly TRBD1 (5 bases). This CDR3 is 12 amino acids long. CDR1 LNHDA and CDR2 SQIVND come from the germline V gene (reference sequence). Trimming pared 6 bases from V and 8 bases from J, leaving 13 bases between. DNA for the CDR3: TGTGCCAGTAGACCAGGGAATGGAGGCTACACCTTC. Amino acids: CASRPGNGGYTF.

The rearrangement links TRBV6-5 to TRBJ1-1; D unresolved. CDR3 size: 13 residues. CDR1 is MNHEY, CDR2 SVGAGI, per germline. Trimming left V 10 bases short and J 1 base short, with 13 bases between. This chain's CDR3 is CATRLKRNTEAFF. DNA for the CDR3: TGTGCCACCCGACTGAAAAGGAACACTGAAGCTTTCTTT.

The V call is TRBV11-2, the J call TRBJ1-6; no firm D call. Germline V CDR1 and CDR2: SGHAT, FQNNGV. Trimming left V 1 base short and J 13 bases short, with 14 bases between. The CDR3 is 14 amino acids. For the CDR3, the DNA is TGTGCCAGCAGCTTAGTTGCACAGAAATATCCCCTCCACTTT. It is translated as CASSLVAQKYPLHF.

The chain recombines TRBV6-1 with TRBJ1-3; D unclear. V lost 10 bases to trimming and J lost 0 bases, with 16 bases between them. In germline, CDR1 is MNHNS, CDR2 SASEGT. The length of the CDR3 is 15 residues. CDR3 DNA sequence: TGTGCCATCCAGAGGGCGGGCTCCTCTGGAAACACCATATATTTT. Protein product: CAIQRAGSSGNTIYF.

This clone has only one observation. The rearrangement links TRBV5-4 to TRBJ2-2; 11 positions agree with TRBD2. Trimming at V came to 4 bases and at J to 0 bases, leaving 5 bases not matched to a gene. Germline V CDR1 and CDR2: SGHNT, YYREEE (reference sequence). The CDR3 extends over 17 amino acids. CDR3 amino acids: CASSKTSGATNTGELFF. The DNA of the CDR3 is TGTGCCAGCAGCAAGACTAGCGGGGCCACGAACACCGGGGAGCTGTTTTTT.

V and J are TRBV5-1 and TRBJ2-1, with D unclear. Trimming left V 4 bases short and J 6 bases short, with 17 bases between. CDR3 length: 15 amino acids. Germline CDR1 reads SGHRS; CDR2 reads YFSETQ. The CDR3 spells CASSLKVERFNEQFF. The CDR3 DNA is TGCGCCAGCAGCCTGAAGGTGGAGCGATTCAATGAGCAGTTCTTC.

V and J are TRBV2 and TRBJ2-7; 7 nucleotides match TRBD1. V dropped 7 bases and J dropped 2; count of bases not matched to a gene: 8. The CDR3 is 14 amino acids. In germline, CDR1 is SNHLY, CDR2 FYNNEI. CDR3 nucleotide sequence: TGTGCCAGCAAGAGTGGACAGGTACCCTACGAGCAGTACTTC. This codes for CASKSGQVPYEQYF.

This chain joins TRBV7-3 and TRBJ2-7; 9 bases are a match to TRBD2. In germline, CDR1 is SGHTA, CDR2 FQGTGA. The CDR3 has 14 amino acids. V was pared by 6 bases and J by 0 bases, with 3 bases of the junction left unmatched. The CDR3 spells CASSPSGDSYEQYF. The CDR3 DNA sequence: TGTGCCAGCAGTCCTAGCGGGGACTCCTACGAGCAGTACTTC.

J is TRBJ1-2 and V is TRBV15; 7 positions match TRBD1. The J segment lost 8 bases and the V segment lost 5 bases, leaving 8 bases of the junction unmatched. The germline gives CDR1 LNHNV, CDR2 YYDKDF (reference sequence). The CDR3 is 13 residues long. The CDR3 DNA follows: TGTGCCACCAGCGAACCGCCAGGGGGGGGCTACACCTTC. Protein: CATSEPPGGGYTF.

The V and J genes are TRBV2 and TRBJ2-6; the D gene is possibly TRBD2 (5 bases). V dropped 6 bases and J dropped 4 bases, with 10 bases sitting between them. Per germline, CDR1 SNHLY and CDR2 FYNNEI. The length of the CDR3 is 14 residues. This CDR3 reads CASSPSRGANVLTF. CDR3 DNA sequence: TGTGCCAGCAGCCCTAGCCGGGGGGCCAACGTCCTGACTTTC.

A single count supports this clone. V and J are TRBV6-5 and TRBJ1-5; TRBD1 aligns across 7 bases. CDR1 MNHEY and CDR2 SVGAGI come from the germline V gene. This CDR3 spans 12 amino acids. V dropped 10 bases and J dropped 4; count of bases not matched to a gene: 4. CDR3 residues: CATGQLNQPQHF. Here the CDR3 DNA reads TGTGCCACGGGACAGTTGAATCAGCCCCAGCATTTT.